Sequencing of this T cell receptor beta chain was carried out in a study of brain T cells in children with intractable seizures (dated by TCRdb to the early 2020s). Some background on the complete study: As a first screen for immune gene transcripts, resected brain tissue from 40 to 60 pediatric epilepsy surgery cases was run on a NanoString immunology panel. About 70% of the 12 selected surgery cases also had pre-surgery blood sequenced, which left four cases with brain tissue only.

The time point label for this specimen denotes: blood from clinic visit 5 months post-surgery; TSC patient then seizure free. The surgery cases that showed the highest brain T cell transcript signatures were chosen for TCR beta chain sequencing of brain tissue, and of blood when it was available. Prior to surgery, the patients had been treated with at least one anti-epileptic drug. The TCR-sequenced patients were children whose drug-resistant epilepsy was caused by tuberous sclerosis complex, focal cortical dysplasia, Rasmussen encephalitis or hemimegalencephaly. The Monarch genomic DNA purification kit was used to extract bulk genomic DNA from unsorted brain tissue and from whole blood. TCR beta chain sequences were generated from genomic DNA using the immunoSEQ assay. The original pipeline was this. CDR3 sequences that did not begin with the conserved framework cysteine at position 104 were removed manually. To get clonality, the normalized Shannon's Diversity Index was subtracted from one, giving values from 0 (maximal diversity) to 1 (oligoclonal). Chi-squared comparison-of-proportions tests assessed whether the same CDR3 differed in frequency between samples, such as brain versus blood. Public clonotypes were identified through searches of immuneACCESS, and similarity to known antiviral clonotypes was evaluated with the VDJdb browser. What TCRdb holds here is the immuneACCESS table cut down to in-frame rearrangements. Part of the clones is not present; checked against another copy, under half of the missing clones reflect an unresolved V gene, and the others are unexplained. D and trimming come from the DNA, and the V and J calls and clone size come from that table. The sample yields 300,000 to 400,000 clones; over 85% were counted once. Together, the top ten hold 5.7% of the sample.

Of note for this clone: Its recognized antigen is unknown. No base-level quality is on record; no much larger clone is a single base apart.

Broad study findings and their caveats: Viral specificity was inferred only from CDR3 sequence similarity, and patients' HCMV serostatus was unknown. Because sequencing depth differed between pre- and post-surgery blood, the absence of clones from the pre-surgery sample may reflect undersampling.

The material was peripheral blood, obtained 4 to 6 months after surgery. The sequence was obtained from a boy in the first two years of life with tuberous sclerosis and intractable seizures.

The DNA sequence is as follows: TGTGCCAGCAGCCCGACAGGGGTCTCGACCATCAGTGGCTACACCTTC. Its translation is CASSPTGVSTISGYTF. The rearranged segments are TRBV11-3 and TRBJ1-2; TRBD1 lines up with 8 middle nucleotides. For this chain, trimming is 5 bases at the V end and 7 bases at the J end, and the number of junction bases without a gene match is 15. From cysteine to phenylalanine, the CDR3 is 16 amino acids long. Solely the CDR3 DNA is kept, with 48 bases framed from the first base. CDR1 SGHNT and CDR2 YENEEA are derived from the germline V gene.